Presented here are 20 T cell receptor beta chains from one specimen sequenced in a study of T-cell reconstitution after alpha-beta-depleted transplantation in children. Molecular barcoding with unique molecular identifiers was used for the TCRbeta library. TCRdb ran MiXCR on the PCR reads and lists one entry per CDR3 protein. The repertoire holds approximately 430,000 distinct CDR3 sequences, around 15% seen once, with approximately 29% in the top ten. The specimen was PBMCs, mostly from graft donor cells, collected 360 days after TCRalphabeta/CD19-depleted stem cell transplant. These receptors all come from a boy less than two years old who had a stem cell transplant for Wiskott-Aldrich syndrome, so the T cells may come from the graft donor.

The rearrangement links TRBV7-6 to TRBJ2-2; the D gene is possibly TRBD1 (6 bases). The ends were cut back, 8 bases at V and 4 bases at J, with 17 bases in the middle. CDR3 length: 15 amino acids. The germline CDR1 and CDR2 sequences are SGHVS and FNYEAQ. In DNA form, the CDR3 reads TGTGCCAGCTCGCCAACAGGGTCAAGCACCGGGGAGCTGTTTTTT. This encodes CASSPTGSSTGELFF.

For the CDR3, the DNA is TGTGCCAGCAGCTTTCCCGGGTCATCCCAGTACTTC. Amino acid sequence: CASSFPGSSQYF. The gene calls are TRBV7-2 and TRBJ2-5; D gene ambiguous. The CDR3 extends over 12 amino acids. The V end was cut by 3 bases, the J end by 9 bases, with 11 bases between. The germline V gene encodes CDR1 SGHTA and CDR2 FQGNSA.

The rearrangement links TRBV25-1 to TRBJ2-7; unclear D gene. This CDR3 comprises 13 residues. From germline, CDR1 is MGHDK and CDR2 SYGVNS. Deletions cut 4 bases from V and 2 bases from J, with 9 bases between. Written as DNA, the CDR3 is TGTGCCAGCAGTGGGACGTGGACCTACGAGCAGTACTTC. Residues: CASSGTWTYEQYF.

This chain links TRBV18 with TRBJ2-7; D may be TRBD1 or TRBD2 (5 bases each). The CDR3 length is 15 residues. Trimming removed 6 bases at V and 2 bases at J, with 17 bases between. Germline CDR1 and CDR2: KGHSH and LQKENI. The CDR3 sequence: CASSTLGDGTYEQYF. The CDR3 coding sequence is TGTGCCAGCTCCACACTGGGGGATGGGACCTACGAGCAGTACTTC.

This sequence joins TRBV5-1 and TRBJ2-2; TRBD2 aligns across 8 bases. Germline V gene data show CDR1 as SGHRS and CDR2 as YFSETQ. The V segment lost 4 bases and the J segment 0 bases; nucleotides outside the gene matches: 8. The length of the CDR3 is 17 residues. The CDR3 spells CASSRPAGGPNTGELFF. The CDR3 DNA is TGCGCCAGCAGCCGCCCCGCGGGGGGCCCGAACACCGGGGAGCTGTTTTTT.

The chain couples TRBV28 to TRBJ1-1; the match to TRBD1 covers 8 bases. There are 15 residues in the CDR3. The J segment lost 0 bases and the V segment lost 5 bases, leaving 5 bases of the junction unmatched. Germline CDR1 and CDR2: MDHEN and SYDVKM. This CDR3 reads CASSRQGYMNTEAFF. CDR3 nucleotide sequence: TGTGCCAGCAGTCGACAGGGGTACATGAACACTGAAGCTTTCTTT.

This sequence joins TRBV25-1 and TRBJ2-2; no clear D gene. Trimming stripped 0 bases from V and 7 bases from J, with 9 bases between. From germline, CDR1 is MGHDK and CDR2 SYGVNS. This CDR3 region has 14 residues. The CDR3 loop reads CASSEYWGNGELFF. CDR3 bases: TGTGCCAGCAGTGAATATTGGGGTAACGGGGAGCTGTTTTTT.

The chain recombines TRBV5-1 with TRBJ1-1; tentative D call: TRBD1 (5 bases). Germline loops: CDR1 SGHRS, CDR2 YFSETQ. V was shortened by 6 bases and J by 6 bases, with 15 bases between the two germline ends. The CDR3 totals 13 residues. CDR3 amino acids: CASNLGGGPEAFF. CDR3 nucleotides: TGCGCCAGCAACCTCGGGGGAGGACCTGAAGCTTTCTTT.

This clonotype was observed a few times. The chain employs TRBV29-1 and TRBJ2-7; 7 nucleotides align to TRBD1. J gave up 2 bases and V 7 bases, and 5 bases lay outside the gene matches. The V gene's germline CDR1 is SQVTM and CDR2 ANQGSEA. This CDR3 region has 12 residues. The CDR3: CSAGQEAYEQYF. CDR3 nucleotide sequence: TGCAGCGCCGGACAGGAGGCCTACGAGCAGTACTTC.

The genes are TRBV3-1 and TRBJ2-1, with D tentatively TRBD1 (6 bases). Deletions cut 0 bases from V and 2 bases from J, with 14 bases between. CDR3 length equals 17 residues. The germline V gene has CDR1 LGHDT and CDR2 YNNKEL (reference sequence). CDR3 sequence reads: CASSQDNRATTYNEQFF. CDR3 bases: TGTGCCAGCAGCCAAGATAACAGGGCTACTACCTACAATGAGCAGTTCTTC.

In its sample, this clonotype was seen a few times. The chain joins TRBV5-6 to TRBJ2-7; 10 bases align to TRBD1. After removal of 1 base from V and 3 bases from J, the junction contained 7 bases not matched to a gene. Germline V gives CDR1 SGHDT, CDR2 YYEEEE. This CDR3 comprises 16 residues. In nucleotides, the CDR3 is TGTGCCAGCAGCTTGAGACAGGGGGCGATAGTCTACGAGCAGTACTTC. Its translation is CASSLRQGAIVYEQYF.

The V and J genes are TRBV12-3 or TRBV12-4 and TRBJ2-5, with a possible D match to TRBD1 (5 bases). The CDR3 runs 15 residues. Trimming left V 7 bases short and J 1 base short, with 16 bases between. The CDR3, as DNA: TGTGCCAGCACCCAACGAGGCAGGGCCCAAGAGACCCAGTACTTC. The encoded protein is CASTQRGRAQETQYF.

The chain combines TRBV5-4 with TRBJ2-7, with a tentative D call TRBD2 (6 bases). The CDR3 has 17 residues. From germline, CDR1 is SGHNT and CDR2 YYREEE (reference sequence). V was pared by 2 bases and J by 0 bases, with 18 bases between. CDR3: CASSFLSGGGASYEQYF. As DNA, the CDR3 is TGTGCCAGCAGCTTTCTGAGTGGCGGCGGGGCCTCCTACGAGCAGTACTTC.

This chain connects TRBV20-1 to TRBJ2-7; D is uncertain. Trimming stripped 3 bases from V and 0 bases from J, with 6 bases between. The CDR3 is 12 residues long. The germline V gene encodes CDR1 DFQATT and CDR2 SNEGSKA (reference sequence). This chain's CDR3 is CSASPRSYEQYF. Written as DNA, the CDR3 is TGCAGTGCTAGTCCCCGCTCCTACGAGCAGTACTTC.

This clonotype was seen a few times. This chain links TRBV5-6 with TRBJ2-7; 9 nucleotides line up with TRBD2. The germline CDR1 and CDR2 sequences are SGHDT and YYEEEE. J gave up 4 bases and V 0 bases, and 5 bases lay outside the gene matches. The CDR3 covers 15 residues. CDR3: CASSLGTSAIYEQYF. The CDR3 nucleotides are TGTGCCAGCAGCTTGGGGACTAGCGCCATATACGAGCAGTACTTC.

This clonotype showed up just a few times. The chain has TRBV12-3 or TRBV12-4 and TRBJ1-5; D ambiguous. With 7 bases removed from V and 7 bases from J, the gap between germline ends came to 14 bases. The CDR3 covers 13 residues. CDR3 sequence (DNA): TGTGCCAGCACCCCTAGGGTCGGGCAGCCCCAGCATTTT. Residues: CASTPRVGQPQHF.

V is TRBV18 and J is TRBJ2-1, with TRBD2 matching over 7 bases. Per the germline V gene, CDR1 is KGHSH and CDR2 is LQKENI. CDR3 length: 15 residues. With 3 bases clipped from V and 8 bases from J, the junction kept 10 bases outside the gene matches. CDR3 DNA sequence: TGTGCCAGCTCACCGGGGCGGGGGAAGAGCCATGAGCAGTTCTTC. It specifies CASSPGRGKSHEQFF.

CDR3 bases: TGTGCCACCAGTGATCTGGACGGGACCTACAATGAGCAGTTCTTC. Translation: CATSDLDGTYNEQFF. The J gene is TRBJ2-1, the V gene TRBV24-1, with D possibly being TRBD2 (5 bases). The CDR3 extends over 15 amino acids. Trimming pared 3 bases from V and 2 bases from J, leaving 10 bases between. Germline loops: CDR1 KGHDR, CDR2 SFDVKD.

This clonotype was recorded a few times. Here the CDR3 DNA reads TGTGCCACCAGCAGAGGATCAGGAGTTGGAACCGGGGAGCTGTTTTTT. It is translated as CATSRGSGVGTGELFF. V gene TRBV15 combines with J gene TRBJ2-2, with D uncertain. Germline CDR1 and CDR2: LNHNV and YYDKDF (reference sequence). The CDR3 contains 16 residues. Trimming stripped 1 base from V and 5 bases from J, with 14 bases between.

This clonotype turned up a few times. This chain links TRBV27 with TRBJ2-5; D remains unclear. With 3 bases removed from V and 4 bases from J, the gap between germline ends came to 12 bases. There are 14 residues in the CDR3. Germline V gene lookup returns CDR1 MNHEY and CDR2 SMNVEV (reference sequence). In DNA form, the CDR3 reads TGTGCCAGCAGTTTTGGGCCCCTCCGAGAGACCCAGTACTTC. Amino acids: CASSFGPLRETQYF.